These T cell receptor beta chains were read from a single sample in a study of shared clonotypes between healthy human individuals. The assay was immunoSEQ multiplex PCR, and TCRdb's table has in-frame clones only and misses some. The profile shows about a million clones, about 75% of them singletons. Sequencing was carried out using memory CD4+ T cells sorted from blood. The source is a man aged 18-30 years in good health. Each CDR3 is given with its conserved first and last residue. The order of the fields is D gene, CDR3 length, V gene, J gene, clone size, CDR3 protein, CDR3 DNA. A D gene is named only where the DNA matches it firmly. Clone size is given for some rows only: seen once, a few or many times, or a class if the clone is expanded.

D gene: .
CDR3 length: 14
V gene: TRBV10-3
J gene: TRBJ2-3
clone size: many
CDR3 protein: CAISEQSGTDTQYF
CDR3 DNA: TGTGCCATCAGTGAACAGTCTGGCACAGATACGCAGTATTTT

D gene: TRBD2
CDR3 length: 18
V gene: TRBV18
J gene: TRBJ2-6
clone size: .
CDR3 protein: CASSPPTSPSSGANVLTF
CDR3 DNA: TGTGCCAGCTCACCACCGACTAGCCCCAGCTCTGGGGCCAACGTCCTGACTTTC

D gene: .
CDR3 length: 12
V gene: TRBV2
J gene: TRBJ1-2
clone size: .
CDR3 protein: CASKGISYGYTF
CDR3 DNA: TGTGCCAGCAAGGGGATCTCCTATGGCTACACCTTC

D gene: TRBD2
CDR3 length: 13
V gene: TRBV7-8
J gene: TRBJ2-5
clone size: .
CDR3 protein: CASSLPTSGSPYF
CDR3 DNA: TGTGCCAGCAGCCTACCGACTAGCGGGAGCCCGTACTTC

D gene: TRBD1
CDR3 length: 17
V gene: TRBV30
J gene: TRBJ1-3
clone size: once
CDR3 protein: CAWSRADHRGAGNTIYF
CDR3 DNA: TGTGCCTGGAGTCGGGCCGACCACAGGGGTGCTGGAAACACCATATATTTT

D gene: TRBD1
CDR3 length: 16
V gene: TRBV11-2
J gene: TRBJ2-7
clone size: .
CDR3 protein: CASRFTGMGQGYEQYF
CDR3 DNA: TGTGCCAGCAGGTTTACGGGAATGGGACAGGGCTACGAGCAGTACTTC

D gene: .
CDR3 length: 14
V gene: TRBV5-1
J gene: TRBJ2-7
clone size: .
CDR3 protein: CASSLSLGAYEQYF
CDR3 DNA: TGCGCCAGCAGCTTGTCGCTGGGGGCCTACGAGCAGTACTTC

D gene: .
CDR3 length: 15
V gene: TRBV18
J gene: TRBJ1-2
clone size: few
CDR3 protein: CASSPGGTQIYGYTF
CDR3 DNA: TGTGCCAGCTCACCCGGGGGGACCCAAATCTATGGCTACACCTTC

D gene: TRBD1
CDR3 length: 14
V gene: TRBV9
J gene: TRBJ2-7
clone size: .
CDR3 protein: CASSVDRAFYEQYF
CDR3 DNA: TGTGCCAGCAGCGTTGACAGGGCCTTCTACGAGCAGTACTTC

D gene: .
CDR3 length: 16
V gene: TRBV5-6
J gene: TRBJ2-1
clone size: .
CDR3 protein: CASSLGGGGSYNEQFF
CDR3 DNA: TGTGCCAGCAGCCTCGGAGGTGGCGGCAGCTACAATGAGCAGTTCTTC

D gene: TRBD1
CDR3 length: 16
V gene: TRBV14
J gene: TRBJ1-1
clone size: many
CDR3 protein: CASSKGAFGRNTEAFF
CDR3 DNA: TGTGCCAGCAGCAAGGGGGCGTTTGGCCGGAACACTGAAGCTTTCTTT

D gene: .
CDR3 length: 15
V gene: TRBV7-8
J gene: TRBJ1-3
clone size: .
CDR3 protein: CASSLSSGSGNTIYF
CDR3 DNA: TGTGCCAGCAGCTTATCCAGTGGCAGTGGAAACACCATATATTTT

D gene: TRBD2
CDR3 length: 16
V gene: TRBV5-1
J gene: TRBJ2-5
clone size: .
CDR3 protein: CASSLGLAGEAETQYF
CDR3 DNA: TGCGCCAGCAGCTTGGGCCTAGCGGGAGAGGCAGAGACCCAGTACTTC

D gene: TRBD2
CDR3 length: 15
V gene: TRBV12-5
J gene: TRBJ2-1
clone size: .
CDR3 protein: CASALIAGGLSEQFF
CDR3 DNA: TGTGCTAGTGCCTTAATAGCGGGGGGGCTAAGTGAGCAGTTCTTC

D gene: .
CDR3 length: 14
V gene: TRBV9
J gene: TRBJ2-7
clone size: .
CDR3 protein: CASSVDPGSYEQYF
CDR3 DNA: TGTGCCAGCAGCGTGGACCCGGGCTCCTACGAGCAGTACTTC

D gene: .
CDR3 length: 13
V gene: TRBV2
J gene: TRBJ2-4
clone size: .
CDR3 protein: CASSGIAKNIQYF
CDR3 DNA: TGTGCCAGCAGTGGCATAGCCAAAAACATTCAGTACTTC

D gene: TRBD1
CDR3 length: 15
V gene: TRBV7-8
J gene: TRBJ1-1
clone size: .
CDR3 protein: CASSTGDRANTEAFF
CDR3 DNA: TGTGCCAGCAGCACGGGAGACAGGGCGAACACTGAAGCTTTCTTT

D gene: .
CDR3 length: 17
V gene: TRBV27
J gene: TRBJ2-2
clone size: .
CDR3 protein: CASSLYILAGRAGELFF
CDR3 DNA: TGTGCCAGCAGTTTATACATTTTGGCAGGACGCGCCGGGGAGCTGTTTTTT

D gene: .
CDR3 length: 14
V gene: TRBV5-1
J gene: TRBJ2-3
clone size: .
CDR3 protein: CASAGTDFTDTQYF
CDR3 DNA: TGCGCCAGCGCGGGGACTGACTTCACAGATACGCAGTATTTT

D gene: .
CDR3 length: 13
V gene: TRBV4-3
J gene: TRBJ2-3
clone size: once
CDR3 protein: CASSGVGTDTQYF
CDR3 DNA: TGCGCCAGCAGCGGTGTGGGCACAGATACGCAGTATTTT

D gene: TRBD1
CDR3 length: 17
V gene: TRBV6-1
J gene: TRBJ2-7
clone size: .
CDR3 protein: CAISESQLDRETYEQYF
CDR3 DNA: TGTGCCATCAGTGAGTCTCAATTGGACAGGGAAACCTACGAGCAGTACTTC

D gene: .
CDR3 length: 14
V gene: TRBV7-9
J gene: TRBJ2-7
clone size: .
CDR3 protein: CASSLDTGSYEQYF
CDR3 DNA: TGTGCCAGCAGCCTAGACACGGGGTCCTACGAGCAGTACTTC

D gene: .
CDR3 length: 15
V gene: TRBV19
J gene: TRBJ2-7
clone size: .
CDR3 protein: CASSVQPSVQYEQYF
CDR3 DNA: TGTGCCAGTAGTGTCCAACCTAGCGTCCAATACGAGCAGTACTTC

D gene: TRBD2
CDR3 length: 16
V gene: TRBV7-6
J gene: TRBJ2-3
clone size: .
CDR3 protein: CASQLRLAGGRDTQYF
CDR3 DNA: TGTGCCAGCCAACTTAGACTAGCGGGAGGCCGAGATACGCAGTATTTT

D gene: TRBD2
CDR3 length: 17
V gene: TRBV11-3
J gene: TRBJ2-3
clone size: .
CDR3 protein: CASSSRTSGGSTDTQYF
CDR3 DNA: TGTGCCAGCAGCTCTAGGACTAGCGGGGGGTCCACAGATACGCAGTATTTT

D gene: TRBD2
CDR3 length: 17
V gene: TRBV7-9
J gene: TRBJ2-1
clone size: .
CDR3 protein: CASSLGVAGIIGNEQFF
CDR3 DNA: TGTGCCAGCAGCTTGGGGGTAGCGGGGATAATAGGCAATGAGCAGTTCTTC